The rows below give T cell receptor beta chains drawn from one sample of a study of T cell responses to AZD1222 COVID-19 vaccine. The method was immunoSEQ multiplex PCR; TCRdb's version includes in-frame clones alone and lacks a portion of them. The data contain about 120,000 clones, around 89% of them singletons. The input for sequencing was peripheral blood, taken 28 days after the second AZD1222 dose. These receptors were collected from an adult who received the AZD1222 COVID-19 vaccine. Both conserved end residues are part of each CDR3. The D gene is left open where the match is weak. Clone size appears in some rows only: once, few, many, or a class for an expanded clone.

cdr3_nt cdr3_aa v_call clone_size d_call j_call
TGTGCCAGTACCTACTCCCCGGGACAGGGGGCTGGGGCCAACGTCCTGACTTTC CASTYSPGQGAGANVLTF TRBV19 . TRBD1 TRBJ2-6
TGCGCCAGCAGCGAATCTGGTTACGAGCAGTACTTC CASSESGYEQYF TRBV5-1 few . TRBJ2-7
TGTGCCAGCAGCTTAGGATACACAGGGCCTGGGGCCAACGTCCTGACTTTC CASSLGYTGPGANVLTF TRBV7-6 . . TRBJ2-6
TGTGCCAGCAGGACAGGGGTACGACCTCCCGCGGCCCTCCACTTT CASRTGVRPPAALHF TRBV3-1/TRBV3-2 . TRBD1 TRBJ1-6
TGTGCCAGCAGCCACCCGGGACAGGGTATCTACGAGCAGTACTTC CASSHPGQGIYEQYF TRBV3-1/TRBV3-2 . TRBD1 TRBJ2-7
TGTGCCAGCAGTTACCTCGCCAAGGAAGGCTACTATGGCTACACCTTC CASSYLAKEGYYGYTF TRBV6-5 . . TRBJ1-2
TGCGCCAGCAGCCAAGGGTTTCCGGGAAGCAATCAGCCCCAGCATTTT CASSQGFPGSNQPQHF TRBV4-1 . . TRBJ1-5
TGTGCCAGCAGTGATCAAGATGAGCAGTTCTTC CASSDQDEQFF TRBV2 . . TRBJ2-1
TGTGCCAGCAGCTTCCGATTTGGATCAAATTCACCCCTCCACTTT CASSFRFGSNSPLHF TRBV5-6 . . TRBJ1-6
TGTGCCTGGAGTGCCGGAGGGACGGGATATTTT CAWSAGGTGYF TRBV30 . . TRBJ1-3
TGTGCCAGTAGTATAGGGCCCGGAGGGTTGGAGCCCCAGCATTTT CASSIGPGGLEPQHF TRBV19 . . TRBJ1-5